This T cell receptor (beta chain) stems from a study of T cells in Graves' hyperthyroidism and ophthalmopathy. The CDR3 runs to 15 residues. CDR1 is SGHKS, CDR2 YYEKEE, per germline (reference sequence). V was trimmed by 4 bases and J by 3 bases, leaving 14 bases between them. Researchers took RNA transcripts and amplified the TCR beta CDR3 regions from them. The HTBI primer set drove a first-round RT-PCR of the TCR CDR3. Each CDR3 protein gets one entry after TCRdb re-called the multiplex PCR reads with MiXCR. The data hold 250,000 to 350,000 distinct CDR3 sequences, with over 15% observed a single time. This clonotype was observed at least ten times.

The genes are TRBV5-5 and TRBJ2-1, with D possibly matching TRBD1 (5 bases). Material for sequencing was blood. This receptor was obtained from a woman aged 55-69 years with Graves' ophthalmopathy. The CDR3 protein is CASSPSSDSYNEQFF. The CDR3 region has the DNA TGTGCCAGCAGCCCAAGCTCAGACAGCTACAATGAGCAGTTCTTC.